This TCR beta chain was observed in a study of cytomegalovirus exposure and HLA in healthy donors. CDR3 length: 13 residues. Germline CDR1 is LNHDA and CDR2 is SQIVND (reference sequence). V lost 6 bases and J 6 bases, leaving 12 bases between the germline ends. TCRdb keeps only in-frame clones here, not all; method: immunoSEQ multiplex PCR. Of 65,000 to 75,000 clones listed, about 92% were seen once; the top ten hold 5.3%. What was sequenced was PBMCs. The V call is TRBV19, the J call TRBJ2-1; the D gene is possibly TRBD2 (6 bases). The receptor was derived from a man younger than 35 in good health and CMV-seropositive. The CDR3 protein is CASSRDWGNEQFF. The CDR3 bases are TGTGCCAGTAGCCGGGACTGGGGCAATGAGCAGTTCTTC.